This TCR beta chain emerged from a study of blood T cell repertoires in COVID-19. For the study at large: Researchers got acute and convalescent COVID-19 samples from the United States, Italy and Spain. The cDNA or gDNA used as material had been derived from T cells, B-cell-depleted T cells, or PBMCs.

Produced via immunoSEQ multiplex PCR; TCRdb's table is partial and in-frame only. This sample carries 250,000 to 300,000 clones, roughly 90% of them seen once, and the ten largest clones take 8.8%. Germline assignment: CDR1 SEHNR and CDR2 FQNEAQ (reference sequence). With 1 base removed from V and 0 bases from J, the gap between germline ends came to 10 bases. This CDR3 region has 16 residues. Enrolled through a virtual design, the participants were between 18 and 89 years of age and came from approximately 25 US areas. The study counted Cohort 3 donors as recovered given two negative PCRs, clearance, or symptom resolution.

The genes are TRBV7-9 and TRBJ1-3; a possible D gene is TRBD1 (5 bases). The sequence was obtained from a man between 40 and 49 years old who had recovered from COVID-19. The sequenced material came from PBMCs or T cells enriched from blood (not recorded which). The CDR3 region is CASSLGAGNSGNTIYF. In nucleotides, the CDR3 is TGTGCCAGCAGCTTAGGGGCAGGGAACTCTGGAAACACCATATATTTT.